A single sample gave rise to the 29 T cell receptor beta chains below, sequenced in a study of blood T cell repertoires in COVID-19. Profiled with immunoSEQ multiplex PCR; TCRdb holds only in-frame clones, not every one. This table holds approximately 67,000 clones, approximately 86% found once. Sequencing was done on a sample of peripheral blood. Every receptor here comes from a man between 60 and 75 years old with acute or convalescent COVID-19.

The CDR3 DNA reads as TGTGCCAGAAGCCAAGCGGCCGACTATGGCTACACCTTC. Its protein is CARSQAADYGYTF. The chain couples TRBV5-3 to TRBJ1-2; D uncertain. TRBV5-3 is noted as an ORF with a role that remains uncertain. Deletions cut 4 bases from V and 3 bases from J, with 10 bases between. The CDR3 contains 13 residues.

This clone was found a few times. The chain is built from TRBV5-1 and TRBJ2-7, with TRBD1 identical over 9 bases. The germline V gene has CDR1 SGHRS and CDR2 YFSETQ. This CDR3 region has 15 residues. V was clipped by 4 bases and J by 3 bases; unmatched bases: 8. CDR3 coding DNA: TGCGCCAGCAGCCCCACCGGGACAGGGTTCTACGAGCAGTACTTC. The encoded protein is CASSPTGTGFYEQYF.

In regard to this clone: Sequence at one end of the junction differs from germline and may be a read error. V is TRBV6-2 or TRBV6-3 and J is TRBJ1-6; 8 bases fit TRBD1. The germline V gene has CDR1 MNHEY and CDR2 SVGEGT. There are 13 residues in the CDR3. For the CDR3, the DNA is TGTGCCAGCAGTTACGCTACCGGGACAGGAACGGCCTTT. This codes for CASSYATGTGTAF.

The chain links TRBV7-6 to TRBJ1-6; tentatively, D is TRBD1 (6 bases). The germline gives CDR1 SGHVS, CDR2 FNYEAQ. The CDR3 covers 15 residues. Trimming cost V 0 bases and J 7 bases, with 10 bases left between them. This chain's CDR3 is CASSLATGGNSPLHF. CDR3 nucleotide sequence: TGTGCCAGCAGCTTAGCAACGGGGGGCAATTCACCCCTCCACTTT.

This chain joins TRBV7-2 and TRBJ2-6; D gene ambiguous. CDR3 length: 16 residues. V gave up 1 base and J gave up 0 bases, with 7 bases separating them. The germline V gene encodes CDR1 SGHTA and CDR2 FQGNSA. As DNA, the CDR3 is TGTGCCAGCAGCTTAGATCCTTTCTCTGGGGCCAACGTCCTGACTTTC. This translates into CASSLDPFSGANVLTF.

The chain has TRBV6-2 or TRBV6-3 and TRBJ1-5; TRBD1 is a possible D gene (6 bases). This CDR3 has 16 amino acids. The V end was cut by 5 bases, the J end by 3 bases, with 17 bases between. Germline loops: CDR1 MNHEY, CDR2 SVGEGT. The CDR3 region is CASSDKTGLANQPQHF. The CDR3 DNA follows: TGTGCCAGCAGTGATAAAACAGGGCTTGCCAATCAGCCCCAGCATTTT.

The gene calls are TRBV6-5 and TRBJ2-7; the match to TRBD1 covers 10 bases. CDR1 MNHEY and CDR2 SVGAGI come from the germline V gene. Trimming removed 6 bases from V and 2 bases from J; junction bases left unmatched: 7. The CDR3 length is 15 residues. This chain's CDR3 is CASRRTGTGAYEQYV. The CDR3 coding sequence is TGTGCCAGCAGACGGACCGGGACAGGGGCCTACGAGCAGTACGTC.

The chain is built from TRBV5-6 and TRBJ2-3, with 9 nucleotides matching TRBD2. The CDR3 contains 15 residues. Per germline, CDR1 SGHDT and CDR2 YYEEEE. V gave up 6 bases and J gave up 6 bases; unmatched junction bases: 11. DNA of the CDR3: TGTGCCAGCACTCTGGCGGGGGGGCCCTCGGATACGCAGTATTTT. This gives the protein CASTLAGGPSDTQYF.

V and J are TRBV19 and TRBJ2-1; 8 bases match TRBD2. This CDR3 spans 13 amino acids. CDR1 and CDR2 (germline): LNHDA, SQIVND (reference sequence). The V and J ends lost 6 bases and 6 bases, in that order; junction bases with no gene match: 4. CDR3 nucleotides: TGTGCCAGTAGACTAGCGGTTAGCAATGAGCAGTTCTTC. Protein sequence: CASRLAVSNEQFF.

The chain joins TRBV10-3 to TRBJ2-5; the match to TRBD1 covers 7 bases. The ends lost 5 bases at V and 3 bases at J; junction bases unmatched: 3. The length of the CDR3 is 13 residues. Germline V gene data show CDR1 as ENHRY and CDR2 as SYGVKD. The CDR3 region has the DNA TGTGCCATCAGTTACAGGGGCGAAGAGACCCAGTACTTC. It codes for CAISYRGEETQYF.

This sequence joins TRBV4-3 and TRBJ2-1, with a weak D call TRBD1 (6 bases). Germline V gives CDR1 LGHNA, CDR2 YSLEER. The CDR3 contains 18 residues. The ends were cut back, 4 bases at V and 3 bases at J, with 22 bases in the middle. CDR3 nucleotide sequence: TGCGCCAGCAGCCGAGAACCTATAAGCGGCAGGGGCTACAATGAGCAGTTCTTC. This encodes CASSREPISGRGYNEQFF.

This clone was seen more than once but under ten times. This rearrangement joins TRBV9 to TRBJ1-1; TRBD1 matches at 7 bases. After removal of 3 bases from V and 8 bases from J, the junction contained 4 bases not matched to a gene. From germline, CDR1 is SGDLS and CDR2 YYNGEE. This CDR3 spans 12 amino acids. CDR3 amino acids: CASSETTGEAFF. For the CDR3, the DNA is TGTGCCAGCAGCGAGACGACAGGGGAAGCTTTCTTT.

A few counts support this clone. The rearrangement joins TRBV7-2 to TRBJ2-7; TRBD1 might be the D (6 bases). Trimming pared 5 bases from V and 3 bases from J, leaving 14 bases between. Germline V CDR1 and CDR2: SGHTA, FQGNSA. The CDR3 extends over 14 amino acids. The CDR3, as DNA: TGTGCCAGCAGCCCAGGACAGAGCTACTACGAGCAGTACTTC. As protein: CASSPGQSYYEQYF.

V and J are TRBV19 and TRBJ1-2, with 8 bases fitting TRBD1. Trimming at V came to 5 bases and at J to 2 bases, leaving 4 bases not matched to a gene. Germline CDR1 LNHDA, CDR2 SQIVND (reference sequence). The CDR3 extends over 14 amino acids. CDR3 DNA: TGTGCCAGTAGTCCGGACAGGGCGAACTATGGCTACACCTTC. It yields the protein CASSPDRANYGYTF.

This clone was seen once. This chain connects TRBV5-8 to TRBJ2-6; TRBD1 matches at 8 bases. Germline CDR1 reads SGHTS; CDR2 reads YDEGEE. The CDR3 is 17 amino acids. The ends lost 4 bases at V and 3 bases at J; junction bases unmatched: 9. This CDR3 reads CASSRTTGVGGANVLTF. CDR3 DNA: TGTGCCAGCAGCCGAACGACAGGGGTTGGTGGGGCCAACGTCCTGACTTTC.

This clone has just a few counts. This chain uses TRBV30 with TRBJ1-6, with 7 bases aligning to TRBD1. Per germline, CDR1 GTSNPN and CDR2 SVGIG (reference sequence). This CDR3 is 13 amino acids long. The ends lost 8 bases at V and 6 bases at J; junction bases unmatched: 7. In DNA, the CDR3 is TGTGCCGGAACGGGACAGATTAATTCACCCCTCCACTTT. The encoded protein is CAGTGQINSPLHF.

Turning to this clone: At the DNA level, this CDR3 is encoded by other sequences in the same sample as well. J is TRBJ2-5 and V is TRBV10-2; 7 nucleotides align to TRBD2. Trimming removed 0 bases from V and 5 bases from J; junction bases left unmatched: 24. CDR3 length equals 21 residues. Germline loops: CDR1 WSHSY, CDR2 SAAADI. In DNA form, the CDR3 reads TGCGCCAGCAGTGAGTCGTGGGGGGGAGGACTAGGGCGGGGCGCCAGCGAGACCCAGTACTTC. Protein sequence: CASSESWGGGLGRGASETQYF.

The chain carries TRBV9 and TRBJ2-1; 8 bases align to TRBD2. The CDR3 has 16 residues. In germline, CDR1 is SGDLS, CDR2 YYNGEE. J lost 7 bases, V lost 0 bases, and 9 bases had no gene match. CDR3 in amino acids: CASSVGLSGVGNEQFF. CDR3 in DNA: TGTGCCAGCAGCGTAGGGCTTAGCGGGGTCGGGAATGAGCAGTTCTTC.

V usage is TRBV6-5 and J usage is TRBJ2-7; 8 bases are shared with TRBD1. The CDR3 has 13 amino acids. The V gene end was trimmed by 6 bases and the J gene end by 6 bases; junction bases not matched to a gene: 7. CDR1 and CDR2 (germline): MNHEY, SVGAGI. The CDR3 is CASRTGDLSEQYF. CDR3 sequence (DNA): TGTGCCAGCAGGACAGGGGATCTTAGCGAGCAGTACTTC.

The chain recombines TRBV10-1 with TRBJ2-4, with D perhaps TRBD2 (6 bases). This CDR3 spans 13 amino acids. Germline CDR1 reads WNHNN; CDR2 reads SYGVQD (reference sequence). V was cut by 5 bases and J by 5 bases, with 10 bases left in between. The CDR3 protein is CASSSAGQNIQYF. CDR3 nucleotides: TGCGCCAGCAGTTCTGCGGGACAAAACATTCAGTACTTC.

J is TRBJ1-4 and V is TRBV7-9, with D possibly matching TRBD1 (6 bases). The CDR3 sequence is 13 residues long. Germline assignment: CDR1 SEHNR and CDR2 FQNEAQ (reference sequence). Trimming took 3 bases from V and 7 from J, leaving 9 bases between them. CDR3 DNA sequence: TGTGCCAGCAGCTTTCAGGGGAGTGAAAAACTGTTTTTT. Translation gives CASSFQGSEKLFF.

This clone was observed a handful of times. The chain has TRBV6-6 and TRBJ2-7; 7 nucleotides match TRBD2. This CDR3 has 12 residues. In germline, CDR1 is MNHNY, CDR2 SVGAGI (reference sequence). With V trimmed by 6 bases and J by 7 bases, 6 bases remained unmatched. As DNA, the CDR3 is TGTGCCAGCAGGGGGGGGATCGGGGAGCAGTACTTC. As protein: CASRGGIGEQYF.

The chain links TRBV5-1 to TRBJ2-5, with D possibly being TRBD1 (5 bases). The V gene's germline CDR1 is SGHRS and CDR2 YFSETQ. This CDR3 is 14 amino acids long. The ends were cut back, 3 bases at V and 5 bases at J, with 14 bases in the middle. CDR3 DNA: TGCGCCAGCAGCTCGACAGCTATCTCGGAGACCCAGTACTTC. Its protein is CASSSTAISETQYF. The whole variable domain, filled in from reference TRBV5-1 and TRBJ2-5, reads KAGVTQTPRYLIKTRGQQVTLSCSPISGHRSVSWYQQTPGQGLQFLFEYFSETQRNKGNFPGRFSGRQFSNSRSEMNVSTLELGDSALYLCASSSTAISETQYFGPGTRLLVL.

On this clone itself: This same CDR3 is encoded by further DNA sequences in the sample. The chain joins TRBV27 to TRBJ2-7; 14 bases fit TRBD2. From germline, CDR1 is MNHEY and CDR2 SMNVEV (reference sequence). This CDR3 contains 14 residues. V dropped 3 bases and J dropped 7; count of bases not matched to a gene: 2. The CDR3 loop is CASSLTSGGGEQYV. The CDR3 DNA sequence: TGTGCCAGCAGTTTGACTAGCGGGGGGGGTGAGCAGTACGTC.

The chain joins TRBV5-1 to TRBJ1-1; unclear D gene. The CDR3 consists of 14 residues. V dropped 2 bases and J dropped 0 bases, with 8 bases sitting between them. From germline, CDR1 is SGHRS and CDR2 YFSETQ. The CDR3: CASSLSLLNTEAFF. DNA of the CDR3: TGCGCCAGCAGCTTAAGCTTACTGAACACTGAAGCTTTCTTT.

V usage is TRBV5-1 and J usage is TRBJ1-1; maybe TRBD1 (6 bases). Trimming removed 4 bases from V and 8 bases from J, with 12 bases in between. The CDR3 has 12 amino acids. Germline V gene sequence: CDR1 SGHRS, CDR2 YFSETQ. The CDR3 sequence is CASSTGTNEAFF. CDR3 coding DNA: TGCGCCAGCAGCACAGGGACTAACGAAGCTTTCTTT.

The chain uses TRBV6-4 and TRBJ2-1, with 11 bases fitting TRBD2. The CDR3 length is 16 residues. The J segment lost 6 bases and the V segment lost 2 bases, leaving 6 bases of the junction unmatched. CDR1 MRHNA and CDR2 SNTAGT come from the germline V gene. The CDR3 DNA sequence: TGTGCCAGCAGTGACCATAGCGGGGGGGCTTTCAATGAGCAGTTCTTC. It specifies CASSDHSGGAFNEQFF.

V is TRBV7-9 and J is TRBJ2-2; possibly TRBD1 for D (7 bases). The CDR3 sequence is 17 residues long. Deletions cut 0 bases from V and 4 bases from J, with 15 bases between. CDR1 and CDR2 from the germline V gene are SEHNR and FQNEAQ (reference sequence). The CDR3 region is CASSLAQGRGITGELFF. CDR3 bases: TGTGCCAGCAGCTTAGCACAGGGGCGCGGGATCACCGGGGAGCTGTTTTTT. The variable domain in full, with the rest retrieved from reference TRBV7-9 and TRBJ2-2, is DTGVSQNPRHKITKRGQNVTFRCDPISEHNRLYWYRQTLGQGPEFLTYFQNEAQLEKSRLLSDRFSAERPKGSFSTLEIQRTEQGDSAMYLCASSLAQGRGITGELFFGEGSRLTVL.

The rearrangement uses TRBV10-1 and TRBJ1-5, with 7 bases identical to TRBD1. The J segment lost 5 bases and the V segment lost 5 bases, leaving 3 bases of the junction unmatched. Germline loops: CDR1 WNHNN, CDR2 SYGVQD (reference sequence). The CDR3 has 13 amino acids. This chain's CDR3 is CASSPTGDQPQHF. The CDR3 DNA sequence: TGCGCCAGCAGTCCCACAGGGGATCAGCCCCAGCATTTT.